This TCR beta chain originates from a study of blood T cell repertoires in COVID-19 (TCRdb year 2020). Regarding the research as a whole: The collaborator samples originated in the United States, Italy and Spain and spanned the acute and convalescent phases of COVID-19. Subjects who had been exposed to COVID-19, were actively infected with it, or had recovered from it provided the deeply sampled blood TCRbeta repertoires that made up the dataset. The material from the prospective study consisted of cDNA or gDNA derived from T cells, B-cell-depleted T cells, or PBMCs. The sample metadata nearly always contained a de-identified subject ID, COVID-19 status, age in years and sex. The repertoires were released in a freely available public database meant as a resource for research on the immune response to SARS-CoV-2. HLA class I and class II types, where available, came from metadata supplied by the sample provider rather than from assay-based typing. The samples were drawn from the first 160 participants of the ongoing ImmuneRACE study and from 1,254 subjects provided by 6 global collaborators.

This clone is a singleton in its sample. Its specific antigen is unknown. No base quality values were provided; no much bigger clone lies one nucleotide off. TCRbeta CDR3 regions were amplified from genomic DNA by means of the immunoSEQ Assay, a bias-controlled multiplex PCR. The authors' analysis ran thus. Nucleated cell counts per sample were estimated from amplification of reference gene primers within the assay. Sequence reads were collapsed and filtered to measure the absolute abundance of every unique TCRbeta CDR3 rearrangement. For each sample, productive Simpson clonality was calculated by taking the square root of Simpson's diversity index across productive rearrangements. Drawn from immuneACCESS, this table holds only the in-frame rearrangements with V and J called that TCRdb kept. Clones are partly lost; checked studies trace under half to an unresolved V gene and leave the rest unexplained. That table is the source of V, J and clone size, and D and trimming were worked out from the DNA. This sample gives 300,000 to 400,000 clones in total; about 86% of them show up just once. Under 8.5% of the sample rests with the top ten.

The study at large found these results: How much clinical and demographic metadata was included differed by source and by participant, and the metadata was provided uncurated.

V lost 7 bases and J lost 3 bases, and the count of bases not matched to a germline gene is 5. CDR1 MNHNY and CDR2 SVGAGI are derived from the germline V gene (reference sequence). The CDR3 runs 14 amino acids, cysteine and phenylalanine included. The retained sequence is limited to the CDR3, 42 bases, with the frame set at the first base. One collaborating source in Seattle enrolled patients while the patients were actively infected and followed the patients over time throughout the course of disease. The collaborating institutions used their own protocols to collect whole blood in K2EDTA tubes. For TCRbeta analysis, collaborator samples were shipped as frozen whole blood, as isolated PBMCs, or as DNA extracted from either sample type.

The specimen sequenced was peripheral blood. The receptor comes from a woman aged 60-75 years with COVID-19, enrolled during active disease. The V and J genes are TRBV6-6 and TRBJ2-3; TRBD1 fits 9 bases in the junction. The encoded CDR3 is CASTRGQGTDTQYF. The DNA reads TGTGCCAGCACCCGGGGACAGGGAACAGATACGCAGTATTTT.